This T cell receptor (beta chain) derives from a study of Graves' ophthalmopathy and Graves' hyperthyroidism. Study-level findings and limits: Among thyroid clonotypes expanded above 0.001 frequency, most also appeared in blood.

RNA transcripts served as template for amplifying TCR beta CDR3 sequences. The workflow started with a first-round RT-PCR run with HTBI primers and then moved on to a second-round multiplex PCR. MiXCR was run by TCRdb on the multiplex PCR reads, yielding one entry per CDR3 protein. The sample lists 350,000 to 400,000 distinct CDR3 sequences, about 16% seen once, with about 7% in the top ten. Many counts were recorded for this clonotype. Its matching antigen is unknown. Stable hyperthyroidism denotes an absence of ophthalmopathy throughout 18 months of follow-up. The hyperthyroidism patients had a new diagnosis of under 2 months' duration and were aged 18 to 65. This receptor was identified in a woman aged 18-29 years with stable Graves' hyperthyroidism. Material: peripheral blood.

Here the CDR3 reads CASSLPGTGGSYEQYF. CDR3 in DNA: TGTGCCAGCAGCTTACCCGGGACAGGGGGCTCCTACGAGCAGTACTTC. The chain has TRBV11-2 and TRBJ2-7; 11 nucleotides agree with TRBD1. The V segment lost 2 bases and the J segment 0 bases; nucleotides outside the gene matches: 3. The CDR3 is 16 residues long. Germline CDR1 SGHAT, CDR2 FQNNGV.